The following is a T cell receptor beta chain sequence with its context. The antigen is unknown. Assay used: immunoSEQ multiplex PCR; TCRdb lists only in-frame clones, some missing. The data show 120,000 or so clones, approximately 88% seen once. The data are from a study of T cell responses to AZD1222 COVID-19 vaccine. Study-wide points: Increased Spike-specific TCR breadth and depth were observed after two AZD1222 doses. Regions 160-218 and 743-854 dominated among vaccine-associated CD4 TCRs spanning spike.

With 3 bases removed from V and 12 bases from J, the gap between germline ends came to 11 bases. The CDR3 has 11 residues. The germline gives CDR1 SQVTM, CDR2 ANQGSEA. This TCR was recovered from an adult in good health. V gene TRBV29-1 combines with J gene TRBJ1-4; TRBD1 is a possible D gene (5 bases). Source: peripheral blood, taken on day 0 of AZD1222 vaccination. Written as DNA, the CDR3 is TGCAGCGTTGATAGGGGAAGGGAACTGTTTTTT. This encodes CSVDRGRELFF.